A single sample gave rise to the 30 T cell receptor beta chains below, sequenced in a study of breast tumors, draining lymph nodes, adjacent tissues. Axillary draining lymph nodes of breast cancer patients supplied the node samples. One entry per CDR3 protein results from TCRdb running MiXCR on the multiplex PCR reads. Of about 200,000 distinct CDR3 sequences listed, 30% to 40% are singletons. The sequenced material came from axillary lymph node tissue. The receptors were sampled from a female donor with breast cancer. Some clones in this sample may be carry-over from other donors' samples.

This clonotype was seen a few times. One base away lies a much larger clone, so this may be a sequencing read error. J is TRBJ2-5 and V is TRBV9; the D call may be TRBD1 or TRBD2 (6 bases each). In germline, CDR1 is SGDLS, CDR2 YYNGEE. This CDR3 comprises 15 residues. The CDR3 loop is CASSAGGQYQETPYF. The CDR3 nucleotides are TGTGCCAGCAGCGCCGGGGGCCAGTACCAAGAGACCCCGTACTTC.

The table lists this clonotype with a few counts. The chain couples TRBV10-3 to TRBJ1-1, with D possibly matching TRBD1 (6 bases). The V gene's germline CDR1 is ENHRY and CDR2 SYGVKD. V lost 8 bases and J 3 bases, leaving 10 bases between the germline ends. This CDR3 comprises 12 residues. As DNA, the CDR3 is TGTGCCATCGGGAAGGGGGACACTGAAGCTTTCTTT. This sequence encodes CAIGKGDTEAFF.

In the case of this clonotype: Possible read error: a much larger clone is one base away. The chain couples TRBV3-1 to TRBJ2-7, with TRBD2 as a possible D gene (5 bases). Germline V CDR1 and CDR2: LGHDT, YNNKEL (reference sequence). CDR3 length equals 12 residues. The DNA for the CDR3 is TGTCCCAGCAGCGAAGGCCGGGATAGGCAGTACTTC. Amino acids: CPSSEGRDRQYF.

This clonotype was recorded only once. The chain employs TRBV2 and TRBJ2-3, with D uncertain. The CDR3 consists of 11 residues. Germline V gene lookup returns CDR1 SNHLY and CDR2 FYNNEI. With 7 bases removed from V and 7 bases from J, the gap between germline ends came to 9 bases. CDR3 region: CASISPNTQYF. The CDR3 region has the DNA TGTGCCAGCATTTCTCCTAATACGCAGTATTTT.

This chain connects TRBV2 to TRBJ2-2; D could derive from TRBD1 or TRBD2 (5 bases each). V shed 4 bases and J shed 5 bases, with 14 bases lying between them. The length of the CDR3 is 15 residues. Germline values: CDR1 SNHLY, CDR2 FYNNEI. The chain's CDR3 is CASSAGRMETGELFF. CDR3 DNA sequence: TGTGCCAGCAGTGCGGGACGGATGGAGACCGGGGAGCTGTTTTTT. The full variable domain, in which reference TRBV2 and TRBJ2-2 provide the parts outside the CDR3, is EPEVTQTPSHQVTQMGQEVILRCVPISNHLYFYWYRQILGQKVEFLVSFYNNEISEKSEIFDDQFSVERPDGSNFTLKIRSTKLEDSAMYFCASSAGRMETGELFFGEGSRLTVL.

The chain carries TRBV24-1 and TRBJ1-2; D not certain. The CDR3 contains 12 residues. Germline values: CDR1 KGHDR, CDR2 SFDVKD. The chain's CDR3 is CASGMGNYGYTF. For the CDR3, the DNA is TGTGCTAGCGGAATGGGGAACTATGGCTACACCTTC.

This clonotype was seen repeatedly, ten times or more. The chain has TRBV9 and TRBJ2-7; 11 positions agree with TRBD1. The CDR3 runs to 14 residues. J lost 3 bases, V lost 3 bases, and 2 bases had no gene match. Germline CDR1 SGDLS, CDR2 YYNGEE. The CDR3 region has the DNA TGTGCCAGCAGCGGGGGACAGGGGGACTACGAGCAGTACTTC. It specifies CASSGGQGDYEQYF. The complete variable domain, with remaining parts taken from reference TRBV9 and TRBJ2-7, reads DSGVTQTPKHLITATGQRVTLRCSPRSGDLSVYWYQQSLDQGLQFLIQYYNGEERAKGNILERFSAQQFPDLHSELNLSSLELGDSALYFCASSGGQGDYEQYFGPGTRLTVT.

Ten or more counts support this clonotype. This chain uses TRBV29-1 with TRBJ2-2; 9 nucleotides line up with TRBD2. In germline, CDR1 is SQVTM, CDR2 ANQGSEA. CDR3 length equals 15 residues. Trimming took 6 bases from V and 5 from J; bases not matched to a gene: 10. Here the CDR3 reads CSVTESSGITGELFF. The CDR3 nucleotides are TGCAGCGTAACGGAGTCTAGCGGGATAACCGGGGAGCTGTTTTTT.

The rearrangement uses TRBV29-1 and TRBJ2-1; 8 positions match TRBD2. The junction had 7 bases not matched to a gene; V was cut back by 8 bases and J by 1 base. Germline V lookup: CDR1 SQVTM, CDR2 ANQGSEA. The CDR3 length is 14 residues. In nucleotides, the CDR3 is TGCAGCCAAGACCCTAGCGGGTCCTACAATGAGCAGTTCTTC. Translating it yields CSQDPSGSYNEQFF.

The chain couples TRBV6-6 to TRBJ2-3, with D perhaps being TRBD1 or TRBD2 (5 bases each). With 4 bases removed from V and 0 bases from J, the gap between germline ends came to 11 bases. CDR1 MNHNY and CDR2 SVGAGI come from the germline V gene (reference sequence). CDR3 size: 15 residues. CDR3 sequence reads: CASSLERDSTDTQYF. Here the CDR3 DNA reads TGTGCCAGCAGTTTAGAACGGGACAGCACAGATACGCAGTATTTT.

This clonotype came up many times. Here the CDR3 reads CASRPGLAGAEQYF. The DNA for the CDR3 is TGTGCCAGCAGACCGGGACTAGCGGGAGCCGAGCAGTACTTC. The rearrangement uses TRBV2 and TRBJ2-7, with TRBD2 matching 14 bases. Germline values: CDR1 SNHLY, CDR2 FYNNEI. This CDR3 contains 14 residues. Germline trimming cut 6 bases from V and 6 bases from J; bases unmatched to any gene: 4.

This clonotype came up many times. The chain couples TRBV12-3 or TRBV12-4 to TRBJ2-1; D ambiguous. With 5 bases removed from V and 6 bases from J, the gap between germline ends came to 23 bases. The CDR3 loop spans 17 amino acids. The CDR3 loop reads CASSTTQGPRPSNEQFF. In DNA form, the CDR3 reads TGTGCCAGCAGTACGACTCAAGGGCCCCGGCCGAGCAATGAGCAGTTCTTC.

This sequence joins TRBV15 and TRBJ2-1, with unresolved D. Trimming shortened V by 10 bases and J by 9 bases, and 7 bases separated the two germline ends. CDR1 and CDR2 from the germline V gene are LNHNV and YYDKDF (reference sequence). The CDR3 runs 9 residues. The CDR3 region is CARRGEQFF. The CDR3 DNA is TGTGCCAGACGCGGTGAGCAGTTCTTC.

The DNA for the CDR3 is TGTGCCAGCGGCTGGGGGGAGCTGTTTTTT. Translation gives CASGWGELFF. V usage is TRBV7-8 and J usage is TRBJ2-2; no reliable D call. The CDR3 loop spans 10 amino acids. Germline V CDR1 and CDR2: SGHVS, FQNEAQ. Trimming left V 8 bases short and J 8 bases short, with 6 bases between.

This clonotype showed up many times. V is TRBV7-9 and J is TRBJ2-7; D is ambiguous. Germline V CDR1 and CDR2: SEHNR, FQNEAQ (reference sequence). CDR3 length: 14 amino acids. The germline V and J ends were trimmed by 5 bases and 2 bases, with 13 bases remaining between them. The CDR3 region is CASSHEARAYEQYF. For the CDR3, the DNA is TGTGCCAGCAGCCACGAGGCCAGAGCCTACGAGCAGTACTTC.

In this sample, this clonotype turned up many times. One end of the junction is discordant with germline, which a read error may explain. The chain is built from TRBV20-1 and TRBJ2-5; D might be TRBD2 (5 bases). The CDR3 extends over 12 amino acids. Germline CDR1 reads DFQATT; CDR2 reads SNEGSKA (reference sequence). CDR3 sequence reads: CSARGYQETQYF. For the CDR3, the DNA is TGCAGTGCCAGAGGGTACCAAGAGACCCAGTACTTC.

This clonotype was counted many times. The chain carries TRBV28 and TRBJ2-7; possibly TRBD1 or TRBD2 for D (5 bases each). Germline values: CDR1 MDHEN, CDR2 SYDVKM. V was cut by 2 bases and J by 13 bases, with 18 bases left in between. CDR3 length equals 13 residues. CDR3 sequence: CASSLTAHRGTYF. The CDR3 nucleotides are TGTGCCAGCAGTTTAACCGCTCACCGGGGCACCTACTTC.

This clonotype was observed many times. This may be a read error: a much more frequent sequence differs by one nucleotide. The chain carries TRBV20-1 and TRBJ2-5; D is uncertain. CDR1 is DFQATT, CDR2 SNEGSKA, per germline (reference sequence). Deletions cut 3 bases from V and 7 bases from J, with 18 bases between. This CDR3 has 14 amino acids. The DNA of the CDR3 is TGCAGTGCTAGGAGTCTTCAGCCCCAGGCGACCCAGTACTTC. This codes for CSARSLQPQATQYF.

Many counts were recorded for this clonotype. The chain employs TRBV29-1 and TRBJ2-5, with D unclear. This CDR3 region has 13 residues. V was cut by 6 bases and J by 5 bases, with 16 bases left in between. Germline V gene lookup returns CDR1 SQVTM and CDR2 ANQGSEA. CDR3 DNA sequence: TGCAGCGTCAAGGGCGTCAAAGGGGAGACCCAGTACTTC. This encodes CSVKGVKGETQYF.

The chain joins TRBV2 to TRBJ1-6; 8 bases agree with TRBD1. J gave up 7 bases and V 2 bases, and 4 bases lay outside the gene matches. This CDR3 spans 15 amino acids. Germline lookup yields CDR1 SNHLY and CDR2 FYNNEI. CDR3 protein: CASSERDRTNSPLHF. In nucleotides, the CDR3 is TGTGCCAGCAGTGAAAGGGACAGGACAAATTCACCCCTCCACTTT.

This clonotype was detected ten times or more. The chain has TRBV20-1 and TRBJ2-5, with 7 bases aligning to TRBD2. This CDR3 is built from 17 residues. J lost 1 base, V lost 5 bases, and 16 bases had no gene match. Germline values: CDR1 DFQATT, CDR2 SNEGSKA (reference sequence). CDR3 sequence: CSAGGGSGVASQETQYF. Here the CDR3 DNA reads TGCAGTGCTGGGGGAGGGTCGGGAGTAGCGAGCCAAGAGACCCAGTACTTC.

The table lists this clonotype with many counts. The rearrangement joins TRBV30 to TRBJ2-7, with D possibly being TRBD2 (7 bases). The germline gives CDR1 GTSNPN, CDR2 SVGIG (reference sequence). The V gene lost 2 bases and the J gene lost 6 bases, with 14 bases spanning the gap. The CDR3 runs 13 residues. The CDR3 spells CAWSPRGGGEQYF. Written as DNA, the CDR3 is TGTGCCTGGAGTCCAAGGGGAGGGGGCGAGCAGTACTTC.

Ten or more counts support this clonotype. This chain links TRBV4-1 with TRBJ2-1, with 11 bases aligning to TRBD2. J lost 5 bases, V lost 0 bases, and 3 bases had no gene match. The CDR3 sequence is 16 residues long. In germline, CDR1 is MGHRA, CDR2 YSYEKL. In DNA, the CDR3 is TGCGCCAGCAGCCAAGATAGCGGGGGGGCCAACAATGAGCAGTTCTTC. Protein sequence: CASSQDSGGANNEQFF.

This clonotype was observed at least ten times. The rearrangement uses TRBV5-1 and TRBJ1-2; no firm D call. The CDR3 is 13 amino acids. Germline assignment: CDR1 SGHRS and CDR2 YFSETQ. Trimming removed 0 bases from V and 8 bases from J, with 11 bases in between. DNA for the CDR3: TGCGCCAGCAGCTTGGGTGGTTTTCAGGGCTACACCTTC. Translated: CASSLGGFQGYTF.

Comments on this clonotype: Possible read error: a much larger clone is one base away. The genes are TRBV5-6 and TRBJ2-3, with D perhaps TRBD1 (5 bases). The V gene lost 4 bases and the J gene lost 2 bases, with 17 bases spanning the gap. There are 16 residues in the CDR3. CDR1 is SGHDT, CDR2 YYEEEE, per germline. This CDR3 reads CASSPPWGLDTDTQYF. DNA for the CDR3: TGTGCCAGCAGCCCCCCATGGGGCTTGGACACAGATACGCAGTATTTT.

As to this clonotype: It may be a read error: a sequence one base away is much more abundant. This chain links TRBV7-9 with TRBJ2-5; 7 bases map to TRBD2. The CDR3 runs 17 residues. Germline assignment: CDR1 SEHNR and CDR2 FQNEAQ (reference sequence). The CDR3 nucleotides read TGTGCCAGCAGCTCCGCAGTGGGGCGGGGACTAAAAGAGCCCCAGTACTTC. The encoded protein is CASSSAVGRGLKEPQYF.

The sample holds many counts of this clonotype. The rearrangement uses TRBV6-5 and TRBJ2-1; the D gene is possibly TRBD2 (6 bases). The CDR3 length is 12 residues. Germline CDR1 MNHEY, CDR2 SVGAGI. Trimming removed 10 bases at V and 2 bases at J, with 9 bases between. The CDR3 reads CATRTTYNEQFF. CDR3 in DNA: TGTGCCACCAGGACTACCTACAATGAGCAGTTCTTC.

In its sample, this clonotype was seen many times. This chain joins TRBV5-1 and TRBJ2-5; weak D call: TRBD1 (6 bases). Per the germline V gene, CDR1 is SGHRS and CDR2 is YFSETQ. This CDR3 has 15 amino acids. V was pared by 4 bases and J by 5 bases, with 18 bases between. The CDR3 DNA reads as TGCGCCAGCAGCCCGGTTGGACAGCCTGGGGAGACCCAGTACTTC. It encodes CASSPVGQPGETQYF.

As to this clonotype: At one end, the junction sequence differs from germline, possibly due to a read error. The chain uses TRBV15 and TRBJ2-3, with 8 nucleotides matching TRBD2. CDR1 and CDR2 (germline): LNHNV, YYDKDF (reference sequence). This CDR3 is built from 15 residues. In DNA form, the CDR3 reads TGTGCCGCCAGCAGCACCCGCTCTAGCGGGGATACGCAGTATTTT. This codes for CAASSTRSSGDTQYF.

The table lists this clonotype with many counts. V and J are TRBV4-1 and TRBJ1-2, with a tentative D call TRBD1 (6 bases). Trimming shortened V by 4 bases and J by 5 bases, and 14 bases separated the two germline ends. The CDR3 covers 14 residues. The germline CDR1 and CDR2 sequences are MGHRA and YSYEKL. The CDR3 reads CASSRPGVRYGYTF. In DNA form, the CDR3 reads TGCGCCAGCAGCCGACCAGGGGTTAGGTATGGCTACACCTTC.